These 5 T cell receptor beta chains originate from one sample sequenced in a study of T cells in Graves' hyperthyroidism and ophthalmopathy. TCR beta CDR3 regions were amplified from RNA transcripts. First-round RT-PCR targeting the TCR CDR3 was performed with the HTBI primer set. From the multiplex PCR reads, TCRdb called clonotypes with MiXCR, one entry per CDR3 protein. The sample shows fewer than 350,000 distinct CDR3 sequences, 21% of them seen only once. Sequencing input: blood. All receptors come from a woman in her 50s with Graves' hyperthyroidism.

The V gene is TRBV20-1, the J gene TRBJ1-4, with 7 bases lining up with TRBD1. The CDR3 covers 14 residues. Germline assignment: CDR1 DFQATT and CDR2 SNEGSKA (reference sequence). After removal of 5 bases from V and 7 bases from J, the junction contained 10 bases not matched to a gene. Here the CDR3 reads CSAQRGGGGEKLFF. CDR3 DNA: TGCAGTGCTCAAAGGGGAGGGGGCGGTGAAAAACTGTTTTTT.

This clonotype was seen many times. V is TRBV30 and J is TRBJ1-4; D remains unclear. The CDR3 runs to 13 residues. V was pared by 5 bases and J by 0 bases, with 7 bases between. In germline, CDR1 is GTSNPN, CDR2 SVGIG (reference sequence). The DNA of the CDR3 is TGTGCCTGGTCTCAAGCAACTAATGAAAAACTGTTTTTT. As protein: CAWSQATNEKLFF.

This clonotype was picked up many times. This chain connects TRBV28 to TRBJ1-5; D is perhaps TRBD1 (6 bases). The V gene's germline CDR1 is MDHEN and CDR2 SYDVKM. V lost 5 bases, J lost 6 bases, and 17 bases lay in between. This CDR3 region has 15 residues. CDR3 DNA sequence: TGTGCCAGCAGTCAAAGGTTGGGGGGGCGTCAGCCCCAGCATTTT. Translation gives CASSQRLGGRQPQHF.

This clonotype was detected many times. This CDR3 reads CASSSRVAGSDTQYF. The CDR3 DNA reads as TGTGCCAGCAGCTCCCGGGTAGCGGGGTCAGATACGCAGTATTTT. This chain joins TRBV7-9 and TRBJ2-3; 8 positions match TRBD2. CDR1 is SEHNR, CDR2 FQNEAQ, per germline (reference sequence). This CDR3 spans 15 amino acids. Trimming took 4 bases from V and 4 from J; bases not matched to a gene: 7.

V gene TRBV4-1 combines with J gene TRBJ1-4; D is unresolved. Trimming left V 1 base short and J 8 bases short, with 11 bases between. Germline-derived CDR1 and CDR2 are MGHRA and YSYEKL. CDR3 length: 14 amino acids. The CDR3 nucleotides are TGCGCCAGCAGCCAAGGGCAGAGATGGGAAAAACTGTTTTTT. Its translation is CASSQGQRWEKLFF.